This T cell receptor (beta chain) is from a study of T cell responses to AZD1222 COVID-19 vaccine. With 0 bases removed from V and 2 bases from J, the gap between germline ends came to 16 bases. Germline values: CDR1 SGHVS, CDR2 FQNEAQ. The CDR3 has 17 amino acids. Using immunoSEQ multiplex PCR, the repertoire was profiled, and TCRdb retains in-frame clones only, with some absent. This table has fewer than 200,000 clones, just over 85% appearing once. Concerning this clone: Its antigen is not known.

Whole-study results and caveats: Variant regions that are unmutated are reportedly the target of nearly half of spike-specific TCRs. A mostly white British donor set with more females was recruited, and clonal diversity was possibly underestimated. Just a handful of AZD1222 recipients were seropositive at baseline. The span of vaccine-associated CD4 TCRs extended across spike, with dominance at 160-218 and 743-854.

This TCR was recovered from an adult who received the AZD1222 COVID-19 vaccine. This sample comprised peripheral blood, obtained 28 days after the second AZD1222 dose. The rearrangement uses TRBV7-8 and TRBJ2-5; TRBD1 might be the D (5 bases). CDR3 sequence reads: CASSLAIARAFQETQYF. The DNA for the CDR3 is TGTGCCAGCAGCTTAGCGATCGCCAGGGCGTTTCAAGAGACCCAGTACTTC. Combining the CDR3 with reference TRBV7-8 and TRBJ2-5 gives the whole variable domain GAGVSQSPRYKVAKRGQDVALRCDPISGHVSLFWYQQALGQGPEFLTYFQNEAQLDKSGLPSDRFFAERPEGSVSTLKIQRTQQEDSAVYLCASSLAIARAFQETQYFGPGTRLLVL.